A single sample gave rise to the 32 T cell receptor beta chains below, sequenced in a study of regulatory T cells in long-lasting Graves disease. Arm-PCR with iRepertoire HTBI primers amplified the CDR3 regions for these TCR beta libraries. TCRdb reprocessed the multiplex PCR reads via MiXCR and lists one record per CDR3 protein. The sample has over 450,000 distinct CDR3 sequences; 9.5% to 15% are singletons. Time point meaning: newly diagnosed GD, antithyroid drugs for less than 3 months. The authors made the TCR library using RNA they extracted from PBMCs. The same data also went into a second study, on T cells in Graves' hyperthyroidism and ophthalmopathy.

Sequencing used peripheral blood mononuclear cells (PBMCs), obtained at new diagnosis, from a patient treated with antithyroid drugs. These receptors came from a woman aged 25 to 39 with Graves disease.

This clonotype came up many times. This chain connects TRBV10-3 to TRBJ1-2; no clear D gene. V was pared by 3 bases and J by 2 bases, with 13 bases between. The CDR3 spans 15 residues. The germline V gene encodes CDR1 ENHRY and CDR2 SYGVKD. The CDR3 reads CAISDFAGRNYGYTF. The CDR3 DNA follows: TGTGCCATCAGTGACTTTGCGGGGAGGAACTATGGCTACACCTTC.

In its sample, this clonotype was seen a few times. The chain uses TRBV19 and TRBJ1-5; D is unresolved. Germline V gene data show CDR1 as LNHDA and CDR2 as SQIVND (reference sequence). V lost 2 bases to trimming and J lost 5 bases, with 13 bases between them. The CDR3 is made up of 15 amino acids. The CDR3 region is CASSIREGSYQPQHF. CDR3 nucleotides: TGTGCCAGTAGTATACGAGAGGGCTCCTATCAGCCCCAGCATTTT. The full variable domain, completed using reference TRBV19 and TRBJ1-5, is DGGITQSPKYLFRKEGQNVTLSCEQNLNHDAMYWYRQDPGQGLRLIYYSQIVNDFQKGDIAEGYSVSREKKESFPLTVTSAQKNPTAFYLCASSIREGSYQPQHFGDGTRLSIL.

CDR3: CASSPGILQNEKLFF. In DNA form, the CDR3 reads TGTGCCAGCAGTCCCGGGATCCTACAGAATGAAAAACTGTTTTTT. This chain connects TRBV27 to TRBJ1-4; D uncertain. Germline CDR1 and CDR2: MNHEY and SMNVEV (reference sequence). The CDR3 has 15 amino acids. V lost 5 bases to trimming and J lost 5 bases, with 15 bases between them.

This clonotype was detected many times. The chain employs TRBV2 and TRBJ1-6; 7 nucleotides agree with TRBD1. V lost 6 bases, J lost 11 bases, and 4 bases stayed unmatched. The CDR3 loop spans 12 amino acids. Germline values: CDR1 SNHLY, CDR2 FYNNEI. CDR3 protein: CASRDRLPPLHF. The CDR3 DNA is TGTGCCAGCAGGGACAGGCTCCCACCCCTCCACTTT. The full variable domain, with the rest looked up from reference TRBV2 and TRBJ1-6, is EPEVTQTPSHQVTQMGQEVILRCVPISNHLYFYWYRQILGQKVEFLVSFYNNEISEKSEIFDDQFSVERPDGSNFTLKIRSTKLEDSAMYFCASRDRLPPLHFGNGTRLTVT.

This clonotype came up many times. The chain carries TRBV6-2 or TRBV6-3 and TRBJ2-3; 10 positions match TRBD1. The V segment lost 2 bases and the J segment 4 bases; nucleotides outside the gene matches: 3. CDR3 size: 15 residues. The germline gives CDR1 MNHEY, CDR2 SVGEGT. CDR3 protein: CASSYGTGVADTQYF. The CDR3 DNA reads as TGTGCCAGCAGTTACGGGACAGGGGTCGCAGATACGCAGTATTTT.

The J gene is TRBJ2-3, the V gene TRBV7-6; 9 nucleotides agree with TRBD1. Germline lookup yields CDR1 SGHVS and CDR2 FNYEAQ. With V trimmed by 5 bases and J by 5 bases, 20 bases remained unmatched. This CDR3 is 19 amino acids long. The CDR3 DNA follows: TGTGCCAGCAGCCCTTACCGGGACAGGGTCTACCCCGCACGAGATACGCAGTATTTT. It encodes CASSPYRDRVYPARDTQYF. Filled out from reference TRBV7-6 and TRBJ2-3, the complete variable domain reads GAGVSQSPRYKVTKRGQDVALRCDPISGHVSLYWYRQALGQGPEFLTYFNYEAQQDKSGLPNDRFSAERPEGSISTLTIQRTEQRDSAMYRCASSPYRDRVYPARDTQYFGPGTRLTVL.

This clonotype was seen at least ten times. The rearrangement links TRBV2 to TRBJ1-2, with D uncertain. Germline V gives CDR1 SNHLY, CDR2 FYNNEI. Trimming stripped 6 bases from V and 8 bases from J, with 16 bases between. The CDR3 extends over 13 amino acids. CDR3 in amino acids: CASSYTATWGYTF. The CDR3 bases are TGTGCCAGCAGCTACACTGCTACGTGGGGCTACACCTTC.

With regard to this clonotype: This may come from a read error, since a much larger clone is one base off. V and J are TRBV11-2 and TRBJ2-7, with TRBD2 matching 8 bases. The CDR3 runs 13 residues. J lost 7 bases, V lost 5 bases, and 7 bases had no gene match. CDR1 is SGHAT, CDR2 FQNNGV, per germline. This CDR3 reads CASSLGTSHEQYF. CDR3 sequence (DNA): TGTGCCAGCAGCCTAGGGACTAGTCATGAGCAGTACTTC.

This clonotype appeared many times. The J gene is TRBJ1-5, the V gene TRBV7-2, with D perhaps TRBD1 (5 bases). Trimming removed 1 base from V and 7 bases from J, with 14 bases in between. The germline CDR1 and CDR2 sequences are SGHTA and FQGNSA. There are 15 residues in the CDR3. The CDR3 DNA reads TGTGCCAGCAGCTTAGGGGGCGGGGGAGGGCAGCCCCAGCATTTT. Protein sequence: CASSLGGGGGQPQHF.

This clonotype was counted many times. The DNA of the CDR3 is TGCGCCAGCAGCTTGACAGGGCCGGGAAACACTGAAGCTTTCTTT. Translated, it gives CASSLTGPGNTEAFF. This chain uses TRBV5-1 with TRBJ1-1; maybe TRBD1 (6 bases). Between the trimmed V and J ends, which lost 1 base and 2 bases, there was a span of 12 bases. This CDR3 is built from 15 residues. The V gene's germline CDR1 is SGHRS and CDR2 YFSETQ.

This clonotype was counted many times. V usage is TRBV2 and J usage is TRBJ1-5; no firm D call. With 1 base removed from V and 6 bases from J, the gap between germline ends came to 13 bases. The CDR3 covers 15 residues. The germline V gene has CDR1 SNHLY and CDR2 FYNNEI. CDR3 region: CASSEVLSASQPQHF. DNA of the CDR3: TGTGCCAGCAGTGAAGTTCTCTCCGCCAGTCAGCCCCAGCATTTT.

This clonotype was counted ten times or more. The chain is built from TRBV2 and TRBJ2-6; D ambiguous. Deletions cut 7 bases from V and 0 bases from J, with 16 bases between. Germline CDR1 SNHLY, CDR2 FYNNEI. CDR3 length: 17 residues. The chain's CDR3 is CASTNSLLASGANVLTF. For the CDR3, the DNA is TGTGCCAGCACAAACTCCCTGTTGGCCTCTGGGGCCAACGTCCTGACTTTC.

Many counts were recorded for this clonotype. V gene TRBV19 combines with J gene TRBJ2-1, with 13 bases identical to TRBD2. J lost 5 bases, V lost 7 bases, and 5 bases had no gene match. CDR3 size: 15 residues. Germline CDR1 reads LNHDA; CDR2 reads SQIVND (reference sequence). The CDR3 is CASTTLAGGNNEQFF. CDR3 DNA: TGTGCCAGTACCACACTAGCGGGAGGGAACAATGAGCAGTTCTTC. The full variable domain, its missing parts supplied by reference TRBV19 and TRBJ2-1, is DGGITQSPKYLFRKEGQNVTLSCEQNLNHDAMYWYRQDPGQGLRLIYYSQIVNDFQKGDIAEGYSVSREKKESFPLTVTSAQKNPTAFYLCASTTLAGGNNEQFFGPGTRLTVL.

This clonotype was counted at least ten times. The rearrangement joins TRBV19 to TRBJ2-1; TRBD2 matches at 9 bases. V shed 6 bases and J 6 bases; nucleotides not matched to a gene: 12. There are 16 residues in the CDR3. Germline loops: CDR1 LNHDA, CDR2 SQIVND (reference sequence). CDR3 DNA sequence: TGTGCCAGTAGCACACTACGTAGCGGGAGTATCAATGAGCAGTTCTTC. Translated: CASSTLRSGSINEQFF.

This clonotype was counted many times. This chain connects TRBV2 to TRBJ1-1; no clear D gene. Trimming left V 6 bases short and J 5 bases short, with 13 bases between. This CDR3 has 13 amino acids. From germline, CDR1 is SNHLY and CDR2 FYNNEI. CDR3 loop: CASRVSIGTEAFF. The CDR3 coding sequence is TGTGCCAGCAGGGTCTCAATTGGTACTGAAGCTTTCTTT.

This rearrangement joins TRBV7-9 to TRBJ2-1; 13 bases align to TRBD2. CDR1 is SEHNR and CDR2 is FQNEAQ in the germline V gene (reference sequence). The CDR3 has 17 residues. Germline trimming cut 6 bases from V and 7 bases from J; bases unmatched to any gene: 12. The CDR3 DNA follows: TGTGCCAGCAGACAGGGACTAGCGGGACCTCCCGGGAATGAGCAGTTCTTC. This sequence encodes CASRQGLAGPPGNEQFF. The entire variable domain, with the rest obtained from reference TRBV7-9 and TRBJ2-1, is as follows: DTGVSQNPRHKITKRGQNVTFRCDPISEHNRLYWYRQTLGQGPEFLTYFQNEAQLEKSRLLSDRFSAERPKGSFSTLEIQRTEQGDSAMYLCASRQGLAGPPGNEQFFGPGTRLTVL.

A word on this clonotype: Being one base from a much bigger clone, this may be a read error. The chain recombines TRBV15 with TRBJ2-7, with unresolved D. Looked up from germline, CDR1 is LNHNV and CDR2 is YYDKDF (reference sequence). This CDR3 has 15 residues. The CDR3: CATSRPSRTENELYF. CDR3 bases: TGTGCCACCAGCAGGCCTTCCCGCACAGAGAACGAGCTGTACTTC.

Many counts were recorded for this clonotype. J is TRBJ2-5 and V is TRBV19; TRBD2 matches at 9 bases. Germline V CDR1 and CDR2: LNHDA, SQIVND (reference sequence). Trimming removed 3 bases from V and 4 bases from J; junction bases left unmatched: 9. CDR3 size: 16 residues. CDR3 coding DNA: TGTGCCAGTAGTATCCGCGGGAGGGCCAATCGAGAGACCCAGTACTTC. Residues: CASSIRGRANRETQYF.

CDR3 sequence (DNA): TGTGCCAGCAGTGTTAACAGGATGGGCACTGAAGCTTTCTTT. Translating it yields CASSVNRMGTEAFF. The chain combines TRBV6-1 with TRBJ1-1, with D possibly matching TRBD1 (5 bases). The CDR3 covers 14 residues. Germline V gene sequence: CDR1 MNHNS, CDR2 SASEGT. V dropped 4 bases and J dropped 4 bases, with 13 bases sitting between them.

The chain has TRBV6-1 and TRBJ1-1; 8 bases line up with TRBD1. The J segment lost 1 base and the V segment lost 7 bases, leaving 5 bases of the junction unmatched. The CDR3 is 14 residues long. CDR1 MNHNS and CDR2 SASEGT come from the germline V gene. CDR3 sequence: CASNAGGPNTEAFF. The DNA for the CDR3 is TGTGCCAGCAATGCAGGGGGCCCGAACACTGAAGCTTTCTTT.

This clonotype was counted at least ten times. The J gene is TRBJ1-1, the V gene TRBV25-1; TRBD1 might be the D (6 bases). The CDR3 covers 17 residues. Trimming took off 1 base at V and 4 bases at J, with 19 bases between the two ends. Germline lookup yields CDR1 MGHDK and CDR2 SYGVNS. In nucleotides, the CDR3 is TGTGCCAGCAGTGAATTTTTCTCGGTCGGGGGCGGCACTGAAGCTTTCTTT. Protein sequence: CASSEFFSVGGGTEAFF.

Many counts were recorded for this clonotype. The V and J genes are TRBV28 and TRBJ2-3; D remains ambiguous. CDR1 is MDHEN and CDR2 is SYDVKM in the germline V gene. The CDR3 spans 13 residues. The V and J ends lost 8 bases and 3 bases respectively, with 12 bases between them. The CDR3 is CASEAFLTDTQYF. For the CDR3, the DNA is TGTGCCAGCGAGGCCTTCCTTACAGATACGCAGTATTTT.

The rearrangement uses TRBV4-2 and TRBJ2-7; the match to TRBD1 covers 11 bases. This CDR3 has 16 amino acids. Germline V gene lookup returns CDR1 LGHNA and CDR2 YNFKEQ. Losses at the gene ends were 1 base for V and 2 bases for J; bases not matched to a gene: 4. The CDR3, as DNA: TGTGCCAGCAGCCAAGCGGGACAGGGGGTACCCTACGAGCAGTACTTC. Translating it yields CASSQAGQGVPYEQYF.

In its sample, this clonotype was seen many times. This chain links TRBV6-1 with TRBJ2-7; TRBD2 matches at 15 bases. Germline CDR1 is MNHNS and CDR2 is SASEGT. The CDR3 spans 15 residues. The ends lost 9 bases at V and 4 bases at J; junction bases unmatched: 7. This CDR3 is CASWTSGRAGYEQYF. CDR3 in DNA: TGTGCCAGTTGGACTAGCGGGAGGGCCGGTTACGAGCAGTACTTC.

There are a few counts of this clonotype. The CDR3 bases are TGTGCCAGCAGCCCAGGGCCGGGAGGGTCAGATACGCAGTATTTT. Protein product: CASSPGPGGSDTQYF. The chain uses TRBV5-5 and TRBJ2-3; the match to TRBD2 covers 8 bases. The germline V gene has CDR1 SGHKS and CDR2 YYEKEE (reference sequence). The length of the CDR3 is 15 residues. Trimming removed 4 bases from V and 4 bases from J; junction bases left unmatched: 8.

This clonotype turned up a few times. V usage is TRBV27 and J usage is TRBJ1-6, with TRBD1 as a possible D gene (6 bases). V lost 3 bases to trimming and J lost 6 bases, with 9 bases between them. CDR1 and CDR2 from the germline V gene are MNHEY and SMNVEV (reference sequence). The CDR3 is 14 residues long. The CDR3 region has the DNA TGTGCCAGCAGTTTTTCGGGGGCTAATTCACCCCTCCACTTT. This sequence encodes CASSFSGANSPLHF.

The sample holds many counts of this clonotype. The chain's CDR3 is CASSLAGGDYYGYTF. The CDR3 nucleotides read TGTGCCAGCAGCTTAGCCGGGGGAGATTACTATGGCTACACCTTC. The chain has TRBV7-2 and TRBJ1-2; D might be TRBD1 (5 bases). The germline V gene encodes CDR1 SGHTA and CDR2 FQGNSA. The CDR3 spans 15 residues. V lost 0 bases to trimming and J lost 3 bases, with 11 bases between them.

This clonotype appeared many times. The rearrangement links TRBV2 to TRBJ2-7; possible D gene TRBD2, 6 bases. The CDR3 loop spans 17 amino acids. The germline gives CDR1 SNHLY, CDR2 FYNNEI. V lost 0 bases and J lost 2, with 17 bases in between. CDR3 sequence: CASSEAYKSAGPYEQYF. The CDR3 DNA reads as TGTGCCAGCAGTGAAGCCTACAAGTCAGCGGGCCCCTACGAGCAGTACTTC.

J is TRBJ2-5 and V is TRBV20-1, with 9 bases that match TRBD1. The ends lost 3 bases at V and 5 bases at J; junction bases unmatched: 4. The CDR3 runs to 13 residues. Germline V gene lookup returns CDR1 DFQATT and CDR2 SNEGSKA (reference sequence). CDR3 sequence reads: CSARDRGMETQYF. For the CDR3, the DNA is TGCAGTGCTAGGGACAGGGGAATGGAGACCCAGTACTTC.

Ten or more counts support this clonotype. The genes are TRBV29-1 and TRBJ2-3; TRBD1 is a possible D gene (6 bases). This CDR3 is 15 amino acids long. The germline V gene has CDR1 SQVTM and CDR2 ANQGSEA. Trimming stripped 6 bases from V and 0 bases from J, with 16 bases between. The CDR3 region has the DNA TGCAGCGTCGGACAGCTCCCTTCTAGCACAGATACGCAGTATTTT. Translation: CSVGQLPSSTDTQYF.

This clonotype was recorded at least ten times. The chain employs TRBV9 and TRBJ2-5; TRBD1 agrees at 7 bases. Germline CDR1 reads SGDLS; CDR2 reads YYNGEE. The CDR3 is 14 residues long. J gave up 4 bases and V 3 bases, and 6 bases lay outside the gene matches. The CDR3 coding sequence is TGTGCCAGCAGCGCCCAGGGGGTTGGAGAGACCCAGTACTTC. This codes for CASSAQGVGETQYF.

Many counts were recorded for this clonotype. The chain joins TRBV27 to TRBJ1-6; 10 bases fit TRBD1. The CDR3 loop spans 17 amino acids. The J segment lost 10 bases and the V segment lost 6 bases, leaving 15 bases of the junction unmatched. Looked up from germline, CDR1 is MNHEY and CDR2 is SMNVEV (reference sequence). The CDR3 sequence is CASRISPRGTGVSPLHF. The CDR3 nucleotides read TGTGCCAGCAGAATCAGCCCCAGAGGGACAGGGGTATCACCCCTCCACTTT.